This TCR beta chain was documented in a study of control samples from healthy donors and cancer patients. The V and J ends lost 4 bases and 7 bases, in that order; junction bases with no gene match: 8. The CDR3 runs to 15 residues. Germline assignment: CDR1 LNHNV and CDR2 YYDKDF (reference sequence). Data came from immunoSEQ multiplex PCR; TCRdb stores just in-frame clones and leaves some out. This table has about 120,000 clones, approximately 90% appearing once. Material for sequencing was PBMCs. This receptor was taken from a woman aged 45-59 years with colorectal cancer. This chain joins TRBV15 and TRBJ1-5; 9 bases align to TRBD1. The DNA of the CDR3 is TGTGCCACCAGCATTCCCGGGACAGGGCAACAGCCCCAGCATTTT. Protein sequence: CATSIPGTGQQPQHF.